A selection of T cell receptor beta chains follows, all from one sample in a study. MiXCR, applied by TCRdb to the reads, yields one record per CDR3 protein. Seen here are approximately 3,500 distinct CDR3 sequences, about 9.3% observed once, and the top ten hold under 6.5%. The sample comprised CD4+ T cells from synovial fluid. These receptors all come from a human donor with rheumatoid arthritis. Each CDR3 is given with its conserved first and last residue. Fields, in order: D gene, clone size, V gene, J gene, CDR3 protein, CDR3 DNA. A D gene is named only where the DNA matches it firmly. Not all rows give a size; the values are once, few, many and, for expanded clones, a class.

-	medium-sized	TRBV27	TRBJ1-2	CASSLSRQQNYGYTF	TGTGCCAGCAGCTTGAGTCGACAGCAGAACTATGGCTACACCTTC
TRBD1	-	TRBV5-1	TRBJ2-3	CASRTGGFSTDTQYF	TGCGCCAGCAGGACAGGGGGCTTCAGCACAGATACGCAGTATTTT
-	medium-sized	TRBV27	TRBJ2-5	CASSLSGTTQETQYF	TGTGCCAGCAGTTTAAGCGGGACAACCCAAGAGACCCAGTACTTC
-	-	TRBV20-1	TRBJ2-3	CSASIGSETDTQYF	TGCAGTGCTAGTATAGGTAGCGAGACAGATACGCAGTATTTT
-	medium-sized	TRBV6-2/TRBV6-3	TRBJ1-1	CASSRALQGYTEAFF	TGTGCCAGCAGCCGGGCACTCCAGGGTTACACTGAAGCTTTCTTT
-	medium-sized	TRBV29-1	TRBJ2-3	CSVEPGYTDTQYF	TGCAGCGTTGAGCCCGGATACACAGATACGCAGTATTTT
-	-	TRBV10-2	TRBJ1-5	CASSAGASNQPQHF	TGCGCCAGCAGTGCGGGGGCAAGCAATCAGCCCCAGCATTTT
TRBD1	medium-sized	TRBV20-1	TRBJ1-2	CSGGQGARDYGYTF	TGCAGTGGAGGACAGGGGGCGAGGGACTATGGCTACACCTTC
TRBD1	large	TRBV4-3	TRBJ1-2	CASSQGSANRDREVGYGYTF	TGCGCCAGCAGCCAGGGGAGCGCGAACCGGGACAGGGAAGTGGGCTATGGCTACACCTTC
-	medium-sized	TRBV19	TRBJ2-1	CASSISTGLNEQFF	TGTGCCAGTAGTATCTCGACCGGGCTAAATGAGCAGTTCTTC
-	many	TRBV21-1	TRBJ1-4	CASSKDGLTVVATNEKLFF	TGTGCCAGCAGCAAGGACGGACTGACCGTAGTTGCAACTAATGAAAAACTGTTTTTT
-	-	TRBV20-1	TRBJ2-7	CSASRGPPEQYF	TGCAGTGCTAGTCGGGGTCCTCCTGAGCAGTACTTC
-	-	TRBV18	TRBJ2-4	CASSPGYENIQYF	TGTGCCAGCTCACCCGGGTATGAAAACATTCAGTACTTC
TRBD1	few	TRBV20-1	TRBJ2-2	CSARDRGETGELFF	TGCAGTGCCAGGGACAGGGGGGAGACCGGGGAGCTGTTTTTT
-	medium-sized	TRBV20-1	TRBJ2-3	CSAALAEQYF	TGCAGTGCTGCCTTAGCGGAGCAGTATTTT
-	large	TRBV7-2	TRBJ2-1	CASSLGHGFNEQFF	TGTGCCAGCAGCTTAGGACACGGCTTCAATGAGCAGTTCTTC
TRBD2	-	TRBV4-3	TRBJ2-3	CASSSRAGDTDTQYF	TGCGCCAGCAGTAGTAGAGCGGGGGACACAGATACGCAGTATTTT
-	large	TRBV7-6	TRBJ1-4	CASSSDWNEKLFF	TGTGCCAGCAGCTCGGACTGGAATGAAAAACTGTTTTTT
-	many	TRBV7-2	TRBJ2-3	CASSFLTSTDTQYF	TGTGCCAGCAGCTTCTTGACTAGCACAGATACGCAGTATTTT
-	medium-sized	TRBV20-1	TRBJ2-7	CSAEQGAGSYEQYF	TGCAGTGCTGAACAGGGTGCCGGATCCTACGAGCAGTACTTC
TRBD2	medium-sized	TRBV20-1	TRBJ2-1	CSAKAGGKVEQFF	TGCAGTGCTAAAGCGGGAGGGAAGGTTGAGCAGTTCTTC
-	medium-sized	TRBV7-2	TRBJ2-7	CASSPRTLYEQYF	TGTGCCAGCAGCCCTCGGACCCTCTACGAGCAGTACTTC
TRBD2	medium-sized	TRBV7-3	TRBJ2-3	CASLEREGRTDTQYF	TGTGCCAGTTTGGAGCGGGAGGGCCGAACAGATACGCAGTATTTT
-	many	TRBV7-9	TRBJ2-5	CASSLVGAGETQYF	TGTGCCAGCAGCCTCGTAGGGGCCGGAGAGACCCAGTACTTC
TRBD2	medium-sized	TRBV6-2/TRBV6-3	TRBJ2-5	CASSSPGGGQETQYF	TGTGCCAGCAGTTCACCCGGCGGGGGCCAAGAGACCCAGTACTTC
-	few	TRBV20-1	TRBJ2-1	CSARIRGTIGEQFF	TGCAGTGCCCGCATCCGGGGGACGATCGGTGAGCAGTTCTTC
-	medium-sized	TRBV7-3	TRBJ2-2	CASSPRDTDTGELFF	TGTGCCAGCAGCCCTCGGGACACAGACACCGGGGAGCTGTTTTTT
TRBD1	many	TRBV29-1	TRBJ1-2	CSVDGQGSMGGYTF	TGCAGCGTTGACGGACAGGGGAGTATGGGAGGCTACACCTTC
TRBD1	-	TRBV2	TRBJ1-2	CASSTRGDSYGYTF	TGTGCCAGCAGTACTCGGGGGGACAGCTATGGCTACACCTTC
-	few	TRBV19	TRBJ2-7	CASSIGPPFPYEQYF	TGTGCCAGTAGTATCGGTCCTCCATTCCCCTACGAGCAGTACTTC
-	-	TRBV15	TRBJ2-7	CATSRDLTVISYEQYF	TGTGCCACCAGCAGAGATCTTACAGTGATCTCCTACGAGCAGTACTTC
-	medium-sized	TRBV7-9	TRBJ2-1	CASSDGGSYNEQFF	TGTGCCAGCAGCGACGGGGGCTCCTACAATGAGCAGTTCTTC
TRBD1	many	TRBV24-1	TRBJ2-6	CATSDPRTGAGSGANVLTF	TGTGCCACCAGTGATCCTCGGACAGGGGCTGGCTCTGGGGCCAACGTCCTGACTTTC
-	medium-sized	TRBV4-3	TRBJ2-3	CASSQITGGDTQYF	TGCGCCAGCAGCCAAATCACAGGAGGCGATACGCAGTATTTT
TRBD2	medium-sized	TRBV29-1	TRBJ2-7	CSARSASGIGEQYF	TGCAGCGCCCGGTCGGCTAGCGGGATCGGCGAGCAGTACTTC
-	few	TRBV6-6	TRBJ2-5	CASSYGLETQYF	TGTGCCAGCAGTTACGGGTTGGAGACCCAGTACTTC
-	medium-sized	TRBV7-2	TRBJ2-7	CASSLAPPRSYEQYF	TGTGCCAGCAGCTTAGCCCCACCGCGCTCCTACGAGCAGTACTTC
-	many	TRBV7-3	TRBJ2-5	CASSSSPSLQETQYF	TGTGCCAGCAGCTCCTCTCCCTCGCTCCAAGAGACCCAGTACTTC
-	few	TRBV5-1	TRBJ1-1	CASSLVSNTEAFF	TGCGCCAGCAGCTTGGTTTCTAACACTGAAGCTTTCTTT
-	medium-sized	TRBV5-1	TRBJ2-1	CASSPAGYEQFF	TGCGCCAGCAGCCCGGCAGGTTATGAGCAGTTCTTC
-	few	TRBV11-1	TRBJ2-2	CASSLETTNTGELFF	TGTGCCAGCAGCTTAGAGACAACGAACACCGGGGAGCTGTTTTTT
-	medium-sized	TRBV7-9	TRBJ2-4	CASSARKAKNIQYF	TGTGCCAGCAGCGCAAGGAAGGCCAAAAACATTCAGTACTTC
-	many	TRBV20-1	TRBJ2-2	CSAKTQATGELFF	TGCAGTGCTAAAACACAGGCCACCGGGGAGCTGTTTTTT
TRBD2	-	TRBV5-8	TRBJ2-3	CASSVGLAGVSTDTQYF	TGTGCCAGCAGCGTGGGACTAGCGGGAGTTAGCACAGATACGCAGTATTTT
-	once	TRBV5-6	TRBJ2-1	CASSLDGAVGVNEQFF	TGTGCCAGCAGCTTGGACGGCGCCGTGGGGGTAAATGAGCAGTTCTTC
TRBD2	many	TRBV12-3/TRBV12-4	TRBJ2-3	CASTTIMREGDTQYF	TGTGCCAGCACCACCATTATGCGGGAGGGAGATACGCAGTATTTT
-	-	TRBV5-1	TRBJ2-7	CASSVGQGREEEQYF	TGCGCCAGCAGCGTGGGGCAGGGGAGGGAAGAAGAGCAGTACTTC
TRBD2	many	TRBV20-1	TRBJ2-7	CSASRASGDGEQYF	TGCAGTGCTAGTAGGGCTAGCGGGGATGGTGAGCAGTACTTC
TRBD2	-	TRBV6-2/TRBV6-3	TRBJ2-1	CAIRGGFDEQFF	TGTGCCATCCGGGGGGGATTCGATGAGCAGTTCTTC
TRBD1	medium-sized	TRBV20-1	TRBJ2-5	CSAREGTVRETQYF	TGCAGTGCTAGAGAAGGGACAGTTCGGGAGACCCAGTACTTC
-	medium-sized	TRBV29-1	TRBJ2-5	CSVSEGTRQETQYF	TGCAGCGTTAGCGAAGGGACAAGGCAAGAGACCCAGTACTTC
-	medium-sized	TRBV29-1	TRBJ1-2	CSVERQNYGYTF	TGCAGCGTTGAGCGACAGAACTATGGCTACACCTTC
-	medium-sized	TRBV19	TRBJ1-2	CASSAFGERGYTF	TGTGCCAGTAGTGCATTCGGGGAGAGGGGCTACACCTTC
-	-	TRBV19	TRBJ2-2	CASISTPGVNTGELFF	TGTGCCAGTATATCGACCCCAGGGGTGAACACCGGGGAGCTGTTTTTT
-	medium-sized	TRBV6-1	TRBJ2-6	CASRLQLLGANVLTF	TGTGCCAGCAGGTTACAGCTTCTTGGGGCCAACGTCCTGACTTTC